This is a list of T cell receptor beta chains from one sample in a study of identical twins. TCRdb re-analysed the 5' RACE reads in MiXCR, keeping a single row per CDR3 protein. The repertoire holds 250,000 or so distinct CDR3 sequences, with around 8% as singletons. The data were also submitted as part of a second study, on yellow fever vaccine responses in identical twins.

Sequencing was carried out using CD8+ T cells sorted from blood. The source of these receptors is a woman aged 18-29 years in good health. Both conserved end residues are part of each CDR3. A D gene is named only where the DNA matches it firmly. Clone sizes are given selectively: once, few, many, or a class where the clone is expanded.

V	J	size	D	CDR3	DNA
TRBV10-3	TRBJ2-6	.	.	CAISESGGGRTSGANVLTF	TGTGCCATCAGTGAGTCAGGAGGGGGCAGGACCTCTGGGGCCAACGTCCTGACTTTC
TRBV19	TRBJ2-1	.	.	CASAGESYNEQFF	TGTGCCAGCGCAGGGGAATCCTACAATGAGCAGTTCTTC
TRBV9	TRBJ2-1	many	TRBD1	CASSAEDRPYNEQFF	TGTGCCAGCAGCGCCGAGGACAGGCCGTACAATGAGCAGTTCTTC
TRBV27	TRBJ2-5	many	.	CASPNQETQYF	TGTGCCAGCCCAAACCAAGAGACCCAGTACTTC
TRBV2	TRBJ2-2	few	.	CASMKPPLEAGELFF	TGTGCCAGCATGAAGCCCCCTCTCGAAGCCGGGGAGCTGTTTTTT
TRBV4-2	TRBJ2-3	few	.	CASSQGPGGTTYF	TGTGCCAGCAGCCAAGGCCCCGGGGGAACCACGTATTTT
TRBV5-1	TRBJ2-7	.	TRBD1	CASNPDRVHEQYF	TGCGCCAGCAACCCTGACAGGGTCCACGAGCAGTACTTC
TRBV5-1	TRBJ2-7	.	.	CASSLGQGIYF	TGCGCCAGCAGCTTGGGGCAGGGTATATACTTC
TRBV28	TRBJ1-1	many	.	CASSLGAGEYINTEAFF	TGTGCCAGCAGTTTAGGGGCCGGGGAATATATTAACACTGAAGCTTTCTTT
TRBV7-9	TRBJ2-7	.	.	CASSQRDAGYEQYF	TGTGCCAGCAGCCAACGGGACGCGGGCTACGAGCAGTACTTC
TRBV4-3	TRBJ2-7	many	TRBD1	CASSQDKSVAGGPYEQYF	TGCGCCAGCAGCCAAGATAAAAGCGTAGCAGGGGGACCCTACGAGCAGTACTTC
TRBV27	TRBJ2-1	many	.	CASSPSTGLPLENEQFF	TGTGCCAGCAGCCCCTCGACGGGACTCCCGCTTGAAAATGAGCAGTTCTTC
TRBV9	TRBJ2-3	few	TRBD1	CASSGTTGGPDTQYF	TGTGCCAGCAGCGGCACTACAGGGGGACCAGATACGCAGTATTTT
TRBV9	TRBJ2-5	few	.	CASSVGGAVHETQYF	TGTGCCAGCAGCGTAGGAGGGGCAGTGCATGAGACCCAGTACTTC
TRBV6-5	TRBJ2-7	.	.	CASSYAGTTGTYEQYF	TGTGCCAGCAGTTACGCAGGGACAACCGGAACTTACGAGCAGTACTTC
TRBV5-1	TRBJ2-7	.	.	CASSSIPGPSADEQYF	TGCGCCAGCAGCTCTATCCCGGGACCCTCGGCAGACGAGCAGTACTTC
TRBV6-5	TRBJ2-2	.	.	CASSYSDLTGFGGELFF	TGTGCCAGCAGTTACAGCGACCTAACAGGGTTTGGCGGGGAGCTGTTTTTT
TRBV7-9	TRBJ2-7	many	.	CASSLRGDITREQYF	TGTGCCAGCAGCTTAAGGGGGGATATTACTAGGGAGCAGTACTTC
TRBV6-1	TRBJ2-1	few	TRBD1	CASSAWTGATYNEQFF	TGTGCCAGCAGTGCCTGGACAGGGGCAACCTACAATGAGCAGTTCTTC
TRBV20-1	TRBJ2-7	.	TRBD2	CSAFPGAGEPYEQYF	TGCAGTGCTTTCCCGGGTGCGGGGGAGCCCTACGAGCAGTACTTC
TRBV6-1	TRBJ1-5	many	.	CASSEVGQGGQPQHF	TGTGCCAGCAGTGAGGTAGGGCAGGGTGGTCAGCCCCAGCATTTT
TRBV28	TRBJ2-1	.	TRBD2	CASSLPLAGDNEQFF	TGTGCCAGCAGCCTCCCACTAGCGGGAGACAATGAGCAGTTCTTC
TRBV4-3	TRBJ2-2	few	.	CASSQAAVSGELFF	TGCGCCAGCAGCCAAGCTGCGGTATCCGGGGAGCTGTTTTTT
TRBV12-3/TRBV12-4	TRBJ1-4	few	.	CASSLRHVNEKLFF	TGTGCCAGCAGTCTTCGACACGTTAATGAAAAACTGTTTTTT
TRBV6-2/TRBV6-3	TRBJ2-3	many	TRBD1	CASQTGLSTDTQYF	TGTGCCAGCCAGACAGGGCTTAGCACAGATACGCAGTATTTT
TRBV2	TRBJ2-2	many	TRBD1	CASIPAGGDGELFF	TGTGCCAGCATACCCGCAGGGGGCGACGGGGAGCTGTTTTTT
TRBV7-2	TRBJ2-5	many	TRBD1	CASSFIQGAWETQYF	TGTGCCAGCAGCTTCATACAGGGGGCGTGGGAGACCCAGTACTTC
TRBV4-3	TRBJ2-1	many	TRBD1	CASSSRTGGYNEQFF	TGCGCCAGCAGCTCTCGGACAGGGGGGTACAATGAGCAGTTCTTC
TRBV12-3/TRBV12-4	TRBJ2-5	many	.	CASSPTREEETQYF	TGTGCCAGCAGTCCCACTCGCGAGGAAGAGACCCAGTACTTC
TRBV20-1	TRBJ2-7	.	TRBD2	CSATQRGYSYEQYF	TGCAGTGCTACACAGCGGGGGTACTCCTACGAGCAGTACTTC
TRBV5-6	TRBJ2-5	few	TRBD2	CASSLGGAGVYETQYF	TGTGCCAGCAGCTTGGGGGGAGCGGGAGTTTATGAGACCCAGTACTTC
TRBV7-8	TRBJ2-7	many	TRBD1	CASSLELDRIYEQYF	TGTGCCAGCAGCTTAGAATTGGACAGGATCTACGAGCAGTACTTC
TRBV2	TRBJ2-7	.	.	CASSEVRQQGSYEQYF	TGTGCCAGCAGTGAAGTACGACAGCAGGGTTCCTACGAGCAGTACTTC
TRBV7-2	TRBJ2-2	few	.	CASSLAVLGTGELFF	TGTGCCAGCAGCTTAGCGGTATTGGGCACCGGGGAGCTGTTTTTT
TRBV15	TRBJ2-1	few	TRBD1	CATSESNERGPKQFF	TGTGCCACCAGCGAGTCAAACGAAAGGGGGCCGAAGCAGTTCTTC
TRBV12-3/TRBV12-4	TRBJ2-7	.	.	CASSEGPPGAAYEQYF	TGTGCCAGCAGTGAGGGACCCCCGGGGGCCGCCTACGAGCAGTACTTC
TRBV12-3/TRBV12-4	TRBJ2-5	.	.	CASSWAGSQYF	TGTGCCAGCAGTTGGGCCGGGTCCCAGTACTTC
TRBV10-3	TRBJ2-5	.	.	CAISDLGEKETQYF	TGTGCCATCAGTGACCTGGGGGAAAAAGAGACCCAGTACTTC
TRBV29-1	TRBJ2-7	many	.	CSVERGLAGEQYF	TGCAGCGTTGAGAGGGGCCTGGCGGGGGAGCAGTACTTC
TRBV24-1	TRBJ2-7	.	.	CATSESTGYSGEQYF	TGTGCCACCAGTGAGTCCACAGGGTATTCGGGCGAGCAGTACTTC
TRBV7-9	TRBJ2-5	few	.	CASRQQNQETQYF	TGTGCCAGCAGACAACAAAACCAAGAGACCCAGTACTTC
TRBV12-2	TRBJ1-1	few	.	CASRPRLDRGDTEAFF	TGTGCAAGTCGCCCCCGATTGGACAGGGGGGACACTGAAGCTTTCTTT
TRBV27	TRBJ2-7	once	TRBD1	CASSRPGQGGEQYF	TGTGCCAGCAGTCGCCCGGGACAGGGTGGGGAGCAGTACTTC
TRBV7-3	TRBJ2-2	.	.	CASSLGSRADTGELFF	TGTGCCAGCAGCTTAGGGTCAAGGGCCGACACCGGGGAGCTGTTTTTT
TRBV7-9	TRBJ2-1	.	.	CASSLGGRPQFF	TGTGCCAGCAGCTTAGGAGGAAGACCCCAGTTCTTC
TRBV27	TRBJ2-2	.	.	CASSFLGGALTGELFF	TGTGCCAGCAGTTTTCTTGGGGGCGCCTTGACCGGGGAGCTGTTTTTT
TRBV11-3	TRBJ2-1	.	TRBD2	CASSSGQTSGANEGSYNEQFF	TGTGCCAGCAGCTCCGGACAGACTAGCGGGGCAAACGAGGGATCCTACAATGAGCAGTTCTTC
TRBV5-6	TRBJ2-1	many	.	CASTYIGANNEQFF	TGTGCCAGCACCTACATTGGGGCGAACAATGAGCAGTTCTTC
TRBV29-1	TRBJ2-7	.	TRBD1	CSVAWTGAYEQYF	TGCAGCGTTGCTTGGACAGGGGCGTACGAGCAGTACTTC
TRBV29-1	TRBJ2-5	many	TRBD2	CSVPGLAGVGETQYF	TGCAGCGTTCCGGGACTAGCGGGGGTCGGTGAGACCCAGTACTTC
TRBV6-2/TRBV6-3	TRBJ2-2	few	.	CASSYFLAGVTGELFF	TGTGCCAGCAGTTACTTTCTAGCAGGGGTGACCGGGGAGCTGTTTTTT
TRBV20-1	TRBJ1-5	many	.	CSAHDGRGGNQPQHF	TGCAGTGCGCACGACGGGAGGGGCGGCAATCAGCCCCAGCATTTT
TRBV4-3	TRBJ2-1	few	.	CASSPSMGVGNEQFF	TGCGCCAGCAGCCCGTCCATGGGAGTCGGCAATGAGCAGTTCTTC
TRBV29-1	TRBJ2-7	many	TRBD1	CSVRTGTNYEQYF	TGCAGCGTGCGGACAGGGACGAACTACGAGCAGTACTTC
TRBV15	TRBJ2-6	.	TRBD2	CATSSRAGGGNSGANVLTF	TGTGCCACCAGCAGTCGGGCCGGGGGGGGCAACTCTGGGGCCAACGTCCTGACTTTC
TRBV5-1	TRBJ2-7	.	.	CASSGPLAEQYF	TGCGCCAGCAGCGGCCCGCTGGCTGAGCAGTACTTC
TRBV24-1	TRBJ2-1	many	TRBD1	CATSDSRQGLYNEQFF	TGTGCCACCAGTGATTCCCGACAGGGGCTGTACAATGAGCAGTTCTTC